This record looks at one TCR beta chain sequence and its context. Between the trimmed V and J ends, which lost 5 bases and 6 bases, there was a span of 32 bases. Germline CDR1 SGHAT, CDR2 FQDESV (reference sequence). There are 19 residues in the CDR3. The sample comes from a study of T-cell reconstitution after alpha-beta-depleted transplantation in children. A TCRbeta library incorporating unique molecular identifiers was prepared. TCRdb itself ran the PCR reads through MiXCR, one entry per CDR3 protein. The sample lists a few hundred thousand distinct CDR3 sequences; 10% to 13% were seen once. This chain connects TRBV11-1 to TRBJ2-7; TRBD1 might be the D (6 bases). The origin of this receptor is a human donor who donated a stem cell graft to a child with acute lymphoblastic leukemia. Sequencing used PBMCs from the stem cell graft donor, obtained from the stem cell graft. The CDR3 DNA reads as TGTGCCAGCAGCCCGGGACATCTGGATTTTGGGAGTCGGTCGGGCGAGCAGTACTTC. It encodes CASSPGHLDFGSRSGEQYF.